This entry describes one T cell receptor beta chain. The antigen this receptor binds is unknown. Per-base qualities were not stored, and no clone one base away is much larger. The sample comes from a study of blood T cell repertoires in COVID-19 (dated by TCRdb to about 2020). Study-wide context: Samples from collaborators originated in the United States, Italy and Spain and spanned both the acute and convalescent phases of COVID-19. The material from the prospective study consisted of cDNA or gDNA derived from T cells, B-cell-depleted T cells, or PBMCs. Deeply sampled blood TCRbeta repertoires from subjects exposed to, actively infected with, or recovered from COVID-19 were included in the dataset. The repertoires were released in a freely available public database meant as a resource for research on the immune response to SARS-CoV-2. The samples were drawn from two sources: the first 160 participants of the ongoing ImmuneRACE study, and 1,000 to 1,500 subjects contributed by 6 global collaborators. Sample metadata almost always included a de-identified subject ID, COVID-19 status, age in years and sex. Where HLA class I and class II types were available, the types were taken from metadata supplied by the sample provider, not from assay-based typing.

Whole blood was collected in K2EDTA tubes by collaborating institutions according to the institutions' own protocols. Collaborator samples were shipped for TCRbeta analysis as frozen whole blood, isolated PBMCs, or DNA extracted from either sample type. Study-wide conclusions, independent of this receptor: Clinical and demographic metadata were provided uncurated, with the amount varying by source and participant.

TCRbeta CDR3 regions were amplified from genomic DNA by means of the immunoSEQ Assay, a bias-controlled multiplex PCR. The published analysis was carried out like this. Nucleated cell counts per sample were estimated from amplification of reference gene primers within the assay. To quantify the absolute abundance of each unique TCRbeta CDR3 rearrangement, sequence reads were collapsed and filtered. Productive Simpson clonality was computed per sample as the square root of Simpson's diversity index over productive rearrangements. Imported from immuneACCESS, the table was reduced by TCRdb to in-frame sequences with V and J called. These copies leave out some clones; in studies compared against another copy, an unresolved V gene accounts for under half, and the cause of the remainder is not known. The D gene and trimming were derived from the DNA, and the V and J assignments and clone size from that table. Across this sample there are some 90,000 clones, with 70% to 90% seen only once. Of the sample, 1.2% falls within the top ten clones.

Counted from cysteine to phenylalanine, this CDR3 has 13 amino acids. The kept DNA is CDR3 alone, 39 bases in frame from the first base. Here V drops 4 bases and J drops 4 bases, and the junction holds 5 bases not matched to any gene. The germline V gene supplies CDR1 SQVTM and CDR2 ANQGSEA. This clonotype was obtained from a man aged 80 or over with active or convalescent COVID-19. Input material: peripheral blood. The chain uses TRBV29-1 and TRBJ2-5, with TRBD1 matching 8 junction bases. The CDR3 amino acid sequence is: CSVGQGLGETQYF. Read as DNA, the sequence is TGCAGCGTTGGACAGGGGTTAGGAGAGACCCAGTACTTC.